This record covers a single TCR beta chain. The antigen is undetermined. The data belong to a study of T cell clones after liver transplantation. Study in general: A pre-transplant mixed lymphocyte reaction with TCRbeta sequencing defined graft-donor-reactive clones followed in post-transplant blood.

General study results and limits: Post-transplant, graft-donor-reactive CD4 TCRbeta sequences in blood dropped significantly in most of the 8 subjects.

Germline CDR1 SEHNR, CDR2 FQNEAQ (reference sequence). The CDR3 totals 14 residues. After removal of 6 bases from V and 6 bases from J, the junction contained 9 bases not matched to a gene. Data came from immunoSEQ multiplex PCR; TCRdb stores just in-frame clones and leaves some out. The sample has about 15,000 clones, 82% seen once. The chain links TRBV7-9 to TRBJ2-3; 7 bases are a match to TRBD2. This TCR derives from a human patient who received a liver transplant. Part of the T cell pool may stem from the graft donor. This material consisted of CD8+ T cells from blood, taken approximately 43 months after liver transplant. The CDR3 bases are TGTGCCAGCAGTCTAACGGAGGGAGGGGATACGCAGTATTTT. This codes for CASSLTEGGDTQYF.